One sample yielded the 12 T cell receptor beta chains listed below, sequenced in a study of blood T cell repertoires in COVID-19. Generated by immunoSEQ multiplex PCR, the TCRdb table keeps only in-frame clones and is missing some. The sample holds over 200,000 clones, 83% seen once. Sequencing was performed on peripheral blood. Every receptor here comes from a woman between 35 and 50 years old with active or convalescent COVID-19.

The V call is TRBV19, the J call TRBJ2-1; a possible D gene is TRBD2 (6 bases). The length of the CDR3 is 14 residues. Trimming stripped 10 bases from V and 7 bases from J, with 20 bases between. The germline V gene has CDR1 LNHDA and CDR2 SQIVND (reference sequence). The CDR3 DNA reads as TGTGCCACCAGGAGGGCACAGTGGGATAATGAGCAGTTCTTC. Translating it yields CATRRAQWDNEQFF.

The chain combines TRBV6-5 with TRBJ1-1; TRBD1 matches 7 bases. Trimming at V came to 4 bases and at J to 1 base, leaving 6 bases not matched to a gene. The CDR3 is 15 amino acids. Germline V gene data show CDR1 as MNHEY and CDR2 as SVGAGI. CDR3 nucleotide sequence: TGTGCCAGCAGTTCTCCGGGACAGCCGAACACTGAAGCTTTCTTT. Protein product: CASSSPGQPNTEAFF.

The chain carries TRBV28 and TRBJ2-4; D not resolved. The CDR3 loop spans 14 amino acids. Germline lookup yields CDR1 MDHEN and CDR2 SYDVKM. The V and J ends lost 6 bases and 0 bases respectively, with 9 bases between them. CDR3 region: CASSRLAAKNIQYF. Written as DNA, the CDR3 is TGTGCCAGCAGCCGTTTGGCAGCCAAAAACATTCAGTACTTC.

The chain is built from TRBV7-2 and TRBJ1-4; tentatively, D is TRBD1 (6 bases). V was shortened by 2 bases and J by 8 bases, with 9 bases between the two germline ends. Germline assignment: CDR1 SGHTA and CDR2 FQGNSA. This CDR3 is 13 amino acids long. CDR3 in DNA: TGTGCCAGCAGCTTATACAGGGCCGAAAAACTGTTTTTT. This codes for CASSLYRAEKLFF. The full variable domain, in which reference TRBV7-2 and TRBJ1-4 provide the parts outside the CDR3, is GAGVSQSPSNKVTEKGKDVELRCDPISGHTALYWYRQSLGQGLEFLIYFQGNSAPDKSGLPSDRFSAERTGGSVSTLTIQRTQQEDSAVYLCASSLYRAEKLFFGSGTQLSVL.

This clone appeared a few times. The rearrangement uses TRBV28 and TRBJ1-1, with 10 bases matching TRBD1. The CDR3 runs 16 residues. Trimming at V came to 6 bases and at J to 4 bases, leaving 11 bases not matched to a gene. Germline lookup yields CDR1 MDHEN and CDR2 SYDVKM. CDR3 bases: TGTGCCAGCAGAAAATGGGGGGGACAGGGGCGCACTGAAGCTTTCTTT. It codes for CASRKWGGQGRTEAFF.

This clone has just one count. The CDR3 loop is CASRRGTSGATQYF. Here the CDR3 DNA reads TGTGCCAGCAGACGAGGGACTAGTGGTGCTACGCAGTATTTT. This sequence joins TRBV11-3 and TRBJ2-3, with 8 bases matching TRBD2. Germline values: CDR1 SGHNT, CDR2 YENEEA. The CDR3 contains 14 residues. Unmatched junction bases numbered 10, after V lost 6 bases and J lost 8 bases.

J is TRBJ2-3 and V is TRBV7-2, with 7 bases that match TRBD2. The germline CDR1 and CDR2 sequences are SGHTA and FQGNSA. The V segment lost 6 bases and the J segment 2 bases; nucleotides outside the gene matches: 11. The CDR3 is made up of 16 amino acids. The CDR3 bases are TGTGCCAGCAGTCCCCGTGGAGCGGGAAACACAGATACGCAGTATTTT. Translated: CASSPRGAGNTDTQYF.

The rearrangement joins TRBV3-1 (or the pseudogene TRBV3-2) to TRBJ2-2; D is possibly TRBD2 (6 bases). The CDR3 has 15 residues. The germline gives CDR1 LGHDT, CDR2 YNNKEL (reference sequence). With 0 bases removed from V and 8 bases from J, the gap between germline ends came to 13 bases. As DNA, the CDR3 is TGTGCCAGCAGCCAAGAAGCGGCGGGATCGGGGGAGCTGTTTTTT. Protein sequence: CASSQEAAGSGELFF.

The DNA of the CDR3 is TGTGCCAGCAGCAGGACAGCTGGAAACACCATATATTTT. This encodes CASSRTAGNTIYF. The chain couples TRBV3-1 (or the pseudogene TRBV3-2) to TRBJ1-3; perhaps TRBD1 as D (6 bases). Germline CDR1 LGHDT, CDR2 YNNKEL (reference sequence). Trimming took 5 bases from V and 2 from J, leaving 7 bases between them. The CDR3 extends over 13 amino acids.

The CDR3 is CASSLEPGGSYEQYF. The CDR3 DNA reads as TGTGCCAGCAGCCTGGAGCCGGGAGGAAGCTACGAGCAGTACTTC. This chain connects TRBV7-2 to TRBJ2-7, with 7 bases matching TRBD2. CDR1 SGHTA and CDR2 FQGNSA come from the germline V gene. Germline trimming cut 5 bases from V and 3 bases from J; bases unmatched to any gene: 10. There are 15 residues in the CDR3.

The chain links TRBV3-1 (or the pseudogene TRBV3-2) to TRBJ2-7; D may be TRBD2 (5 bases). V gave up 1 base and J gave up 2 bases, with 6 bases separating them. The length of the CDR3 is 13 residues. Looked up from germline, CDR1 is LGHDT and CDR2 is YNNKEL (reference sequence). The CDR3 reads CASSQGAAYEQYF. The CDR3 bases are TGTGCCAGCAGCCAAGGAGCGGCCTACGAGCAGTACTTC.

The chain links TRBV28 to TRBJ1-5, with 9 bases that match TRBD1. Germline V lookup: CDR1 MDHEN, CDR2 SYDVKM. CDR3 length equals 15 residues. Trimming cost V 2 bases and J 7 bases; bases outside gene matches: 6. The CDR3 DNA sequence: TGTGCCAGCAGTTTAATGGACAGGGGAGAACAGCCCCAGCATTTT. Its protein product is CASSLMDRGEQPQHF.